This T cell receptor beta chain was recovered during a study of shared clonotypes between healthy human individuals. General study findings and limits: The naive CD4 repertoires of a handful of donors were compared, and roughly 5.1% of clonotypes were shared.

Points on this clone: Its specificity is not known.

The method was immunoSEQ multiplex PCR; TCRdb's version includes in-frame clones alone and lacks a portion of them. The sample shows millions of clones, more than 80% of them seen only once. Germline CDR1 MGHRA, CDR2 YSYEKL. After removal of 4 bases from V and 7 bases from J, the junction contained 5 bases not matched to a gene. The CDR3 contains 15 residues. The sample consisted of naive CD4+ T cells from PBMCs. Subset indicated: CD45RA+ positively selected. This clonotype was sampled from a man between 18 and 29 years old in good health. Some clones in this sample may be carry-over from other donors' samples. This chain joins TRBV4-1 and TRBJ2-3, with 13 bases matching TRBD2. The CDR3 sequence is CASSRGLAGAYTQYF. The CDR3 DNA is TGCGCCAGCAGCCGCGGACTAGCGGGAGCCTATACGCAGTATTTT.